A selection of T cell receptor beta chains follows, all from one sample in a study of blood T cell repertoires in COVID-19. Sequencing was performed with immunoSEQ multiplex PCR; in TCRdb, only in-frame clones are kept and a portion is missing. The table lists tens of thousands of clones, roughly 78% of them singletons, with approximately 40% in the top ten. The sample taken for sequencing was peripheral blood. These receptors all come from an elderly man with active or convalescent COVID-19. The CDR3 runs from the conserved cysteine through the conserved F or W. The order of the fields is CDR3 DNA, CDR3 protein, J gene, D gene, clone size, V gene. D genes are given only for firm matches. The size entry is marked missing in some rows and otherwise reads once, few, many or a size class.

TGTGCCATCAGTGAGGGGATCGGGACAACTGGAAACACCATATATTTT,CAISEGIGTTGNTIYF,TRBJ1-3,NA,few,TRBV10-3
TGTGCCAGCACCACCCGGTCTTCCTACAATGAGCAGTTCTTC,CASTTRSSYNEQFF,TRBJ2-1,NA,NA,TRBV11-2
TGTGCCAGCAGCTTAGGAGGGATTTACAATGAGCAGTTCTTC,CASSLGGIYNEQFF,TRBJ2-1,NA,NA,TRBV7-6
TGTGCCAGCCGTCCAGGGGGCACTGAAGCTTTCTTT,CASRPGGTEAFF,TRBJ1-1,TRBD1,NA,TRBV2
TGTGCCAGCAGCCACGACAGGGGAAATGAAAAACTGTTTTTT,CASSHDRGNEKLFF,TRBJ1-4,TRBD1,NA,TRBV28
TGTGCCAGCAGCAAAGCCAGACCCCGACGCCGGGACAGAAGTACTAGCACAGATACGCAGTATTTT,CASSKARPRRRDRSTSTDTQYF,TRBJ2-3,NA,NA,TRBV21-1
TGTGCCAGCAGTGATCGGGACAGGGGGCCCCAAGAGACCCAGTACTTC,CASSDRDRGPQETQYF,TRBJ2-5,TRBD1,NA,TRBV6-1
TGTGCCAGCAGTTACTCTAGCTTGATAACCGGGGAGCTGTTTTTT,CASSYSSLITGELFF,TRBJ2-2,NA,NA,TRBV6-5
TGTGCCAGCAGCAGGACCAGGGGGGCGGGACAGCCCCAGCATTTT,CASSRTRGAGQPQHF,TRBJ1-5,NA,few,TRBV21-1
TGTGCCAGCTCACCGGGCTCGGGGAGCAATCAGCCCCAGCATTTT,CASSPGSGSNQPQHF,TRBJ1-5,NA,NA,TRBV18
TGTGCCAGCAGCCTTCAGGGATATAGCAATCAGCCCCAGCATTTT,CASSLQGYSNQPQHF,TRBJ1-5,NA,NA,TRBV7-2
TGTGCCAGCAGCCAACCCGGGACAGAGTATGGCTACACCTTC,CASSQPGTEYGYTF,TRBJ1-2,TRBD1,NA,TRBV4-2
TGTGCCAGCAGTCGACCCGGGACTTACTACGAGCAGTACTTC,CASSRPGTYYEQYF,TRBJ2-7,NA,NA,TRBV6-2/TRBV6-3
TGTGCCAGCAGCTTGGTGGGAGGGCGGAAAAATGAGCAGTTCTTC,CASSLVGGRKNEQFF,TRBJ2-1,TRBD2,NA,TRBV5-8
TGTGCCAGCTTAGTACCCGGGACAAGGGAGCAGTACTTC,CASLVPGTREQYF,TRBJ2-7,NA,NA,TRBV6-5
TGTGCCAGTACCCAAGCGGGAGGGACGGATACGCAGTATTTT,CASTQAGGTDTQYF,TRBJ2-3,TRBD2,NA,TRBV19
TGCGCCAGCTTCTCGACCGGGTCCTCAACTAATGAAAAACTGTTTTTT,CASFSTGSSTNEKLFF,TRBJ1-4,NA,NA,TRBV5-1
TGTGCCAGCAGACCTAGACTAGCAGATACGCAGTATTTT,CASRPRLADTQYF,TRBJ2-3,NA,NA,TRBV2
TGTGCCAGCAGTCGAACAGGGGCCGGGGAGCTGTTTTTT,CASSRTGAGELFF,TRBJ2-2,TRBD1,NA,TRBV7-2
TGTGCCAGCCTAACTAGCGGGAGAGGTAATGAGCAGTTCTTC,CASLTSGRGNEQFF,TRBJ2-1,TRBD2,NA,TRBV2
TGTGCCAGCAGTTACTCGTCCAGGGTTGGTCAGCCCCAGCATTTT,CASSYSSRVGQPQHF,TRBJ1-5,NA,few,TRBV6-5
TGCGCCAGCAGCTTCGGGGAGGGAGCGGGAGGCCAAGAGACCCAGTACTTC,CASSFGEGAGGQETQYF,TRBJ2-5,TRBD2,NA,TRBV5-1
TGTGCCAGCAGTCCCCTCTCTAGCACAGATACGCAGTATTTT,CASSPLSSTDTQYF,TRBJ2-3,NA,NA,TRBV6-6
TGTGCCAGCAGCTTAGAAATCGTGAACACTGAAGCTTTCTTT,CASSLEIVNTEAFF,TRBJ1-1,NA,NA,TRBV7-2
TGTGCCAGCAGCTTCGACGTTTCGGGCGAGCAGTACTTC,CASSFDVSGEQYF,TRBJ2-7,NA,NA,TRBV7-8